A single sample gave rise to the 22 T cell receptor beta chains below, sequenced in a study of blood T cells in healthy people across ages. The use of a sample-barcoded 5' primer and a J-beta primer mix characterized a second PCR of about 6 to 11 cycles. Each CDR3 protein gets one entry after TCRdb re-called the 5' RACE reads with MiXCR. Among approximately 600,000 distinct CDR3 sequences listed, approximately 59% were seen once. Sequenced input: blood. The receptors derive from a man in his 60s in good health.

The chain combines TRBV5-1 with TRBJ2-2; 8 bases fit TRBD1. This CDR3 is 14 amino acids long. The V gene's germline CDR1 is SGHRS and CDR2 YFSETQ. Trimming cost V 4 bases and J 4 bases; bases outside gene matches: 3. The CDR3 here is CASSITGGTGELFF. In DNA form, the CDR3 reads TGCGCCAGCAGCATTACAGGGGGCACCGGGGAGCTGTTTTTT.

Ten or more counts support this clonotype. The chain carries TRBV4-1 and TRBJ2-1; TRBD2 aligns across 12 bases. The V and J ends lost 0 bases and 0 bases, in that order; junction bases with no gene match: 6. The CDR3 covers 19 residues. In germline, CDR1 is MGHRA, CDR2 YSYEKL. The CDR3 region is CASSQELAGGLRSYNEQFF. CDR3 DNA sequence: TGCGCCAGCAGCCAAGAACTAGCGGGGGGCTTACGCTCCTACAATGAGCAGTTCTTC.

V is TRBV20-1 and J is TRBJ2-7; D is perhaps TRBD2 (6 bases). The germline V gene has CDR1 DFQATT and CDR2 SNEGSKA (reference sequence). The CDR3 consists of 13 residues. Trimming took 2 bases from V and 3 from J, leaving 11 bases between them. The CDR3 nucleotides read TGCAGTGCTAGACCGACGGGGGACTACGAGCAGTACTTC. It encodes CSARPTGDYEQYF.

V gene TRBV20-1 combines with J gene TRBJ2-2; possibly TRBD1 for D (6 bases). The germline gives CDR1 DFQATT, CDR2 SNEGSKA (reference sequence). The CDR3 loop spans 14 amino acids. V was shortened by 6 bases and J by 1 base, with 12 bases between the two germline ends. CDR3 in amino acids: CSAPGTLNTGELFF. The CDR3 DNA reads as TGCAGTGCCCCCGGGACACTGAACACCGGGGAGCTGTTTTTT.

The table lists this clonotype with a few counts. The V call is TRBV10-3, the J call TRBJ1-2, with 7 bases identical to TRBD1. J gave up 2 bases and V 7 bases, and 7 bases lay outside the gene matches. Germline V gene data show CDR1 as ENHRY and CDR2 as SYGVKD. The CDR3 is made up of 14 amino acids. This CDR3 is CAIKTAGQNYGYTF. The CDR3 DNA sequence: TGTGCCATCAAGACTGCGGGACAGAACTATGGCTACACCTTC.

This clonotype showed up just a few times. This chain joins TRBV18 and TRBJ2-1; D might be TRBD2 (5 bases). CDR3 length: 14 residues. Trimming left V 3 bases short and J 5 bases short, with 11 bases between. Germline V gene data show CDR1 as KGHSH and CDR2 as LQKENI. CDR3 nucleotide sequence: TGTGCCAGCTCACCCCTCCCCGGGGACAATGAGCAGTTCTTC. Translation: CASSPLPGDNEQFF.

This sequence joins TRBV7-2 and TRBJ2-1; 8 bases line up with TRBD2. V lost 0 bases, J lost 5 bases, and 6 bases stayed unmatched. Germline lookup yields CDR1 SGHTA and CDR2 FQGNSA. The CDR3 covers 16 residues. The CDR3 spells CASSLAGAGGNNEQFF. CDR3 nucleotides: TGTGCCAGCAGCTTAGCGGGGGCGGGGGGTAACAATGAGCAGTTCTTC. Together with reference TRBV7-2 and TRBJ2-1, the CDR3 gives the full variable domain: GAGVSQSPSNKVTEKGKDVELRCDPISGHTALYWYRQSLGQGLEFLIYFQGNSAPDKSGLPSDRFSAERTGGSVSTLTIQRTQQEDSAVYLCASSLAGAGGNNEQFFGPGTRLTVL.

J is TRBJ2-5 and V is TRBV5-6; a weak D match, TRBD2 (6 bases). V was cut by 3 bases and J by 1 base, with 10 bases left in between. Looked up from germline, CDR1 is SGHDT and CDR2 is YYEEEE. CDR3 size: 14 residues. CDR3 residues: CASSSLAPQETQYF. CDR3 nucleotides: TGTGCCAGCAGCTCACTAGCTCCCCAAGAGACCCAGTACTTC.

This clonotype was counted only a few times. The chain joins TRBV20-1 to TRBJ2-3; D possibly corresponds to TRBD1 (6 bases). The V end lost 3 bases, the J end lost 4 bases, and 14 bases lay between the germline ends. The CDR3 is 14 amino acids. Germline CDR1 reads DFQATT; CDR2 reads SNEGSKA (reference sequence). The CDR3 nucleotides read TGCAGTGCTAGTCTGGGGGCGCGGGCAGATACGCAGTATTTT. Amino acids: CSASLGARADTQYF.

The CDR3 protein is CASSLAAHTNYGYTF. DNA of the CDR3: TGTGCCAGCAGCTTAGCAGCGCATACTAACTATGGCTACACCTTC. The chain joins TRBV7-9 to TRBJ1-2; no definite D call. Germline V gene sequence: CDR1 SEHNR, CDR2 FQNEAQ (reference sequence). V lost 0 bases to trimming and J lost 0 bases, with 8 bases between them. The CDR3 runs 15 residues.

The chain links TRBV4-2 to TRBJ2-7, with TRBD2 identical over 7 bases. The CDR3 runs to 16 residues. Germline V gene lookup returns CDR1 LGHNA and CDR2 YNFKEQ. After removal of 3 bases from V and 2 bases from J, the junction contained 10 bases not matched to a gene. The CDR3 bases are TGTGCCAGCAGCCACGGGACCGGGACTACCCCCTACGAGCAGTACTTC. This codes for CASSHGTGTTPYEQYF.

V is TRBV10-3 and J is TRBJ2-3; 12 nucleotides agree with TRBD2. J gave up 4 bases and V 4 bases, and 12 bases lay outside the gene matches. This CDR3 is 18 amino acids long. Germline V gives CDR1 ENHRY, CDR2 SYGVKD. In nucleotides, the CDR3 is TGTGCCATCAGTGGGGCCCCCCTAGCGGGGGGGTTTTCAGATACGCAGTATTTT. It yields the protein CAISGAPLAGGFSDTQYF.

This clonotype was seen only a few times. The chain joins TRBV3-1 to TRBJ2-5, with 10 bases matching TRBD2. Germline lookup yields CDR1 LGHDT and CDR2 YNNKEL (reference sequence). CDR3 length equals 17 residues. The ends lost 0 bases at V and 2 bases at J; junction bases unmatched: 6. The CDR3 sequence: CASSQELAGTQQETQYF. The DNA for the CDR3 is TGTGCCAGCAGCCAAGAACTAGCGGGGACCCAGCAAGAGACCCAGTACTTC.

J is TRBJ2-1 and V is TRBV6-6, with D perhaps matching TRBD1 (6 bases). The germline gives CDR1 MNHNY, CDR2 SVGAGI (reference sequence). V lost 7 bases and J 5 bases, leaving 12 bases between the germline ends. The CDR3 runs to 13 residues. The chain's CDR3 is CASTPGQNNEQFF. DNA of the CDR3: TGTGCCAGCACCCCAGGACAGAACAATGAGCAGTTCTTC.

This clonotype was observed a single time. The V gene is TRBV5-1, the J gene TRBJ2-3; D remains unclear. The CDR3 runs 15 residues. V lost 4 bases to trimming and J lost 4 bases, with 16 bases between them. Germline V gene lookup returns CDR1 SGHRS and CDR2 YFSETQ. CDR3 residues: CASSPEPSLPDTQYF. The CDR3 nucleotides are TGCGCCAGCAGCCCCGAACCGTCTCTCCCAGATACGCAGTATTTT.

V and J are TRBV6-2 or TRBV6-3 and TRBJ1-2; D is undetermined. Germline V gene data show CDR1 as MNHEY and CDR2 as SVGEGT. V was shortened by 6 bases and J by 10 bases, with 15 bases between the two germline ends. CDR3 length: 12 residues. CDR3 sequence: CASSPRGRAYTF. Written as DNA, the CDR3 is TGTGCCAGCAGCCCCCGGGGAAGGGCCTACACCTTC.

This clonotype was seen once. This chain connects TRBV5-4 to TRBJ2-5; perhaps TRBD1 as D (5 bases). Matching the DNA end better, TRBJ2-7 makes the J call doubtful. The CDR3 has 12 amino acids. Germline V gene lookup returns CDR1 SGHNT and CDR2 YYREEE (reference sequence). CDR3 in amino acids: CASSLDSFEQYF. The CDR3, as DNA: TGTGCCAGCAGCCTAGACAGTTTCGAGCAGTACTTC.

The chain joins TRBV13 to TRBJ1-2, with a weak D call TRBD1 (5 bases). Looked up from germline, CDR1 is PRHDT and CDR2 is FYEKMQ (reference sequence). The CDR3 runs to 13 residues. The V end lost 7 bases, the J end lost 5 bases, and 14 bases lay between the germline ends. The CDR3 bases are TGTGCCAGCACCCGAGGGGTTAGGTATGGCTACACCTTC. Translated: CASTRGVRYGYTF.

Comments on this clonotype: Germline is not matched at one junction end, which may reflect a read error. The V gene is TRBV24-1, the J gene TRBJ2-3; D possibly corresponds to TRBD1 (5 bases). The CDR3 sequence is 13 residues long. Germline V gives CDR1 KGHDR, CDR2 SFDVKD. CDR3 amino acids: CVTSDPTEPTQYF. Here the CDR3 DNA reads TGTGTCACCAGTGACCCGACAGAGCCTACGCAGTATTTT.

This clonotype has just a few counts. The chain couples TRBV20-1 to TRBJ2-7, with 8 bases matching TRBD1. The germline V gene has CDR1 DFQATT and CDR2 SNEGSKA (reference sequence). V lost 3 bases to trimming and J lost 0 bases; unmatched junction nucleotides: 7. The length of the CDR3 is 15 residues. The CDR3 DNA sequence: TGCAGTGCTAGTCTTCCGGACAGGGCCTCCTACGAGCAGTACTTC. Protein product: CSASLPDRASYEQYF.

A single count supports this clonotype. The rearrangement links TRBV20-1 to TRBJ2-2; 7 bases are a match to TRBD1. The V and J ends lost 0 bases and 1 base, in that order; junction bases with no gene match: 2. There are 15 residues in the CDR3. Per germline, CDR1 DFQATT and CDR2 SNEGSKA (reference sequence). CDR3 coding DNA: TGCAGTGCTAGAGAATACAGGGGGAACACCGGGGAGCTGTTTTTT. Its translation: CSAREYRGNTGELFF.

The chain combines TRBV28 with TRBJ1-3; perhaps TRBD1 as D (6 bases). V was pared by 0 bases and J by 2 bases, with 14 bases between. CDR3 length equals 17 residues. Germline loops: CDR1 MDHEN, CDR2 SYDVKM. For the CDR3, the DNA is TGTGCCAGCAGTTTATGGGGCCCAGGGGCCGCTGGAAACACCATATATTTT. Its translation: CASSLWGPGAAGNTIYF.